Listed below are T cell receptor beta chains from one sample, sequenced in a study of cytomegalovirus exposure and HLA in healthy donors. Sequencing was performed with immunoSEQ multiplex PCR; in TCRdb, only in-frame clones are kept and a portion is missing. Of about 130,000 clones in the sample, about three quarters were seen once. Sequenced: PBMCs. These receptors all come from a woman in her forties in good health and CMV-seronegative. Each CDR3 is given with its conserved first and last residue. D genes are given only for firm matches. Only some rows state a clone size, as once, few, many or a class for expanded clones.

j_gene	abundance	v_gene	d_gene	CDR3nt	CDR3aa
TRBJ2-1	NA	TRBV5-1	TRBD2	TGCGCCAGCAGCTTGGCAGGGGGACTAGCGAAATACAATGAGCAGTTCTTC	CASSLAGGLAKYNEQFF
TRBJ1-2	NA	TRBV10-3	NA	TGTGCCATCAGTGTCAGGCAGGGCCGCGGGGGAGGTAACTATGGCTACACCTTC	CAISVRQGRGGGNYGYTF
TRBJ2-7	NA	TRBV6-1	NA	TGTGCCAGCAGTGAAGAGTCCGGGTTTTACTACGAGCAGTACTTC	CASSEESGFYYEQYF
TRBJ1-1	NA	TRBV5-6	NA	TGTGCCAGCAGCTTGGCCAGGGGAGAAGGGACTGAAGCTTTCTTT	CASSLARGEGTEAFF
TRBJ1-5	few	TRBV12-5	NA	TGTGCTAGTGGTTTGGTCCAGGGTCTACCATTAGCCCCTCCTATGGGCAATCAGCCCCAGCATTTT	CASGLVQGLPLAPPMGNQPQHF
TRBJ1-2	few	TRBV9	TRBD1	TGTGCCAGCAGCTCGACAGGGGAGGTCTATGGCTACACCTTC	CASSSTGEVYGYTF
TRBJ2-5	NA	TRBV11-2	TRBD2	TGTGCCAGCAGACTGGGGGGGAGTCAAGAGACCCAGTACTTC	CASRLGGSQETQYF
TRBJ1-1	NA	TRBV9	NA	TGTGCCAGCAGCTGGGGGCAGGACACTGAAGCTTTCTTT	CASSWGQDTEAFF
TRBJ1-2	NA	TRBV10-3	NA	TGTGCCATCAGTTGGGACATAGCTAACTATGGCTACACCTTC	CAISWDIANYGYTF
TRBJ1-5	NA	TRBV6-5	NA	TGTGCCAGCAGTCCCAGGGGAGTTGGCAATCAGCCCCAGCATTTT	CASSPRGVGNQPQHF
TRBJ1-6	few	TRBV30	NA	TGTGCCTGGAAGTGGAGGAATTCACCCCTCCACTTT	CAWKWRNSPLHF
TRBJ2-2	NA	TRBV5-1	TRBD2	TGCGCCAGCAGATCTAGCGGCGCGAACACCGGGGAGCTGTTTTTT	CASRSSGANTGELFF
TRBJ2-7	NA	TRBV5-1	TRBD1	TGCGCCAGCAGCTCCGGGACAGGGCTCTACGAGCAGTACTTC	CASSSGTGLYEQYF
TRBJ2-3	NA	TRBV7-6	TRBD2	TGTGCCAGCAGCTTAGGGGGTAGCGGGAGTGCGGGAGATACGCAGTATTTT	CASSLGGSGSAGDTQYF
TRBJ1-5	NA	TRBV29-1	NA	TGCAGCGTTGGCCCACAGGGCGGAGGCAATCAGCCCCAGCATTTT	CSVGPQGGGNQPQHF
TRBJ2-2	NA	TRBV5-4	NA	TGTGCCAGCAGCTGGGTCTCGGAGCGAGAGCTGTTTTTT	CASSWVSERELFF
TRBJ2-1	NA	TRBV7-3	NA	TGTGCCAGCAGCGCATGGACGGGCCAGGGCCAGTTCTTC	CASSAWTGQGQFF
TRBJ1-4	NA	TRBV18	NA	TGTGCCAGCTCACCGGCGGGAAGAGGCGAAAAACTGTTTTTT	CASSPAGRGEKLFF
TRBJ1-6	NA	TRBV30	TRBD1	TGTGCCTGGAGGGCGACAGGGGGCCAGTATAATTCACCCCTCCACTTT	CAWRATGGQYNSPLHF
TRBJ1-1	once	TRBV19	NA	TGTGCCAGTAGATCGCGCATGCGGGGCCCCACTGAAGCTTTCTTT	CASRSRMRGPTEAFF
TRBJ2-3	NA	TRBV28	TRBD2	TGTGCCAGCAGTTTACGAGGACTAGCAGAAGATACGCAGTATTTT	CASSLRGLAEDTQYF
TRBJ1-3	NA	TRBV7-9	TRBD1	TGTGCCAGTCGGAAGGGGGCCTCTGGAAACACCATATATTTT	CASRKGASGNTIYF
TRBJ2-7	NA	TRBV28	TRBD1	TGTGCCAGCAGTTTGACCCGGGACAGTCCCTACGAGCAGTACTTC	CASSLTRDSPYEQYF
TRBJ2-5	NA	TRBV5-1	NA	TGCGCCAGCAGCTTGGCCGCGAGGGTCCAAGAGACCCAGTACTTC	CASSLAARVQETQYF